The 26 T cell receptor beta chains given below trace back to one sample, sequenced in a study of a mutant IDH1 vaccine in newly diagnosed glioma. The sample's time point: week 35, safety follow-up. Mutant IDH1 20-mer peptide, at 300 ug, made up each vaccine dose, with topical imiquimod. Antigens for these TCRs are unknown. Generated by immunoSEQ multiplex PCR, the TCRdb table keeps only in-frame clones and is missing some. The repertoire consists of roughly 50,000 clones, with 84% occurring once and the leading ten covering 4.1%. The source material was PBMCs, sampled from a glioma patient whose treatment included an IDH1 peptide vaccine. The receptors were sampled from a woman aged 18-35 years with glioma.

This clone was observed a few times. The V gene is TRBV25-1, the J gene TRBJ2-7, with D maybe TRBD2 (7 bases). CDR1 and CDR2 (germline): MGHDK, SYGVNS. V was trimmed by 4 bases and J by 0 bases, leaving 19 bases between them. CDR3 length: 17 amino acids. The CDR3 here is CASSGPPGGKSSYEQYF. The CDR3 DNA reads as TGTGCCAGCAGTGGTCCCCCGGGGGGCAAAAGCTCCTACGAGCAGTACTTC.

The rearrangement joins TRBV5-6 to TRBJ1-1; the match to TRBD1 covers 7 bases. CDR1 is SGHDT, CDR2 YYEEEE, per germline. CDR3 size: 15 residues. V trimming: 3 bases; J trimming: 5 bases; junction bases outside the gene matches: 10. In DNA, the CDR3 is TGTGCCAGCAGCTACCCCGACAGGGAGGGTACTGAAGCTTTCTTT. Its translation: CASSYPDREGTEAFF.

The V gene is TRBV9, the J gene TRBJ1-5, with a weak D call TRBD1 (5 bases). From germline, CDR1 is SGDLS and CDR2 YYNGEE. V was clipped by 0 bases and J by 1 base, with 11 bases between them. This CDR3 is 16 amino acids long. In DNA, the CDR3 is TGTGCCAGCAGCGTAGGTCCGGGGGAGAGCAATCAGCCCCAGCATTTT. It yields the protein CASSVGPGESNQPQHF.

The rearrangement joins TRBV6-5 to TRBJ1-3, with a possible D match to TRBD1 (5 bases). The ends were cut back, 6 bases at V and 4 bases at J, with 16 bases in the middle. The CDR3 is 15 residues long. Germline assignment: CDR1 MNHEY and CDR2 SVGAGI. CDR3 DNA: TGTGCCAGCAGCAGAATGGGGGGTTCCGGAAACACCATATATTTT. Protein: CASSRMGGSGNTIYF.

CDR3 DNA: TGCGCCAGCAGCTCTTCAGGGGCTAACGGCTACACCTTC. Protein sequence: CASSSSGANGYTF. The rearrangement uses TRBV5-1 and TRBJ1-2; perhaps TRBD1 as D (6 bases). CDR1 is SGHRS, CDR2 YFSETQ, per germline. V shed 3 bases and J shed 8 bases, with 14 bases lying between them. The CDR3 length is 13 residues.

Worth noting for this clone: One end of the junction fails to match germline, which may point to a read error. The chain is built from TRBV9 and TRBJ2-1, with D tentatively TRBD1 (6 bases). CDR1 is SGDLS and CDR2 is YYNGEE in the germline V gene. The CDR3 loop spans 13 amino acids. The DNA of the CDR3 is TGTGCCTGCAGCGTAGTGGACAGCACTGAGCAGTTCTTC. Translating it yields CACSVVDSTEQFF.

V usage is TRBV5-6 and J usage is TRBJ2-5; D ambiguous. The CDR3 has 14 amino acids. Trimming left V 2 bases short and J 5 bases short, with 13 bases between. CDR1 and CDR2 from the germline V gene are SGHDT and YYEEEE. The CDR3 protein is CASSFWAIRETQYF. Here the CDR3 DNA reads TGTGCCAGCAGCTTTTGGGCGATACGCGAGACCCAGTACTTC.

This rearrangement joins TRBV2 to TRBJ1-1, with TRBD1 as a possible D gene (5 bases). The germline V gene encodes CDR1 SNHLY and CDR2 FYNNEI. The CDR3 totals 13 residues. V was cut by 11 bases and J by 10 bases, with 23 bases left in between. The CDR3 region is CAGSDRGLGGAFF. DNA for the CDR3: TGTGCCGGAAGTGACAGAGGTCTGGGGGGAGCTTTCTTT.

The chain is built from TRBV30 and TRBJ2-2; a weak D match, TRBD1 (6 bases). Trimming took 4 bases from V and 1 from J, leaving 16 bases between them. Looked up from germline, CDR1 is GTSNPN and CDR2 is SVGIG (reference sequence). CDR3 length equals 16 residues. The CDR3 DNA follows: TGTGCCTGGACACCCCCCGGGACATTGAACACCGGGGAGCTGTTTTTT. Translation gives CAWTPPGTLNTGELFF.

The rearrangement joins TRBV18 to TRBJ1-1, with TRBD1 matching over 10 bases. CDR1 and CDR2 from the germline V gene are KGHSH and LQKENI. The CDR3 length is 17 residues. The junction had 8 bases not matched to a gene; V was cut back by 3 bases and J by 1 base. The CDR3 loop reads CASSPRPGTGANTEAFF. CDR3 in DNA: TGTGCCAGCTCACCCCGTCCCGGGACAGGGGCGAACACTGAAGCTTTCTTT.

The chain employs TRBV6-5 and TRBJ2-3; 7 nucleotides agree with TRBD2. The length of the CDR3 is 14 residues. Trimming took 6 bases from V and 5 from J; bases not matched to a gene: 8. Germline CDR1 MNHEY, CDR2 SVGAGI. The CDR3 loop is CASRRAGKGDTQYF. CDR3 DNA sequence: TGTGCCAGCAGAAGAGCGGGAAAGGGAGATACGCAGTATTTT.

V is TRBV29-1 and J is TRBJ1-1; 7 bases align to TRBD1. The germline gives CDR1 SQVTM, CDR2 ANQGSEA. With V trimmed by 7 bases and J by 0 bases, 8 bases remained unmatched. The CDR3 runs 14 residues. The CDR3 DNA reads TGCAGCGCTCTGACAGGGAGCGTGAACACTGAAGCTTTCTTT. This codes for CSALTGSVNTEAFF.

The rearrangement uses TRBV5-1 and TRBJ1-3; D remains ambiguous. CDR1 is SGHRS and CDR2 is YFSETQ in the germline V gene. This CDR3 has 16 amino acids. V lost 0 bases to trimming and J lost 0 bases, with 10 bases between them. The CDR3 DNA reads as TGCGCCAGCAGCTTGGGGGTTTCTTTCTCTGGAAACACCATATATTTT. Translation: CASSLGVSFSGNTIYF.

This sequence joins TRBV2 and TRBJ1-5, with a weak D call TRBD1 (5 bases). V lost 3 bases and J 9 bases, leaving 15 bases between the germline ends. CDR1 and CDR2 (germline): SNHLY, FYNNEI. CDR3 length equals 14 residues. CDR3 in amino acids: CASSETVGKGPQHF. The DNA for the CDR3 is TGTGCCAGCAGTGAGACAGTTGGTAAGGGGCCCCAGCATTTT.

This chain links TRBV5-4 with TRBJ2-7, with D unresolved. Trimming shortened V by 0 bases and J by 2 bases, and 12 bases separated the two germline ends. This CDR3 comprises 15 residues. Germline CDR1 and CDR2: SGHNT and YYREEE (reference sequence). CDR3: CASSLGSFTTYEQYF. The CDR3 nucleotides read TGTGCCAGCAGCTTGGGGTCCTTCACTACCTACGAGCAGTACTTC.

The rearrangement uses TRBV10-3 and TRBJ2-7; 9 nucleotides line up with TRBD2. This CDR3 is 15 amino acids long. Germline lookup yields CDR1 ENHRY and CDR2 SYGVKD. V shed 3 bases, J shed 6 bases, and the junction held 9 bases outside the gene matches. The CDR3 bases are TGTGCCATCAGTGACTCTAGCGGGACGTGGGGCGAGCAGTACTTC. It is translated as CAISDSSGTWGEQYF.

The chain carries TRBV19 and TRBJ2-5; 11 nucleotides align to TRBD2. The CDR3 has 16 amino acids. Germline V gene sequence: CDR1 LNHDA, CDR2 SQIVND (reference sequence). With 5 bases clipped from V and 1 base from J, the junction kept 6 bases outside the gene matches. CDR3: CASSVSGRGVQETQYF. The CDR3 region has the DNA TGTGCCAGTAGTGTTAGCGGGAGGGGGGTCCAAGAGACCCAGTACTTC. The variable domain in full, with the rest retrieved from reference TRBV19 and TRBJ2-5, is DGGITQSPKYLFRKEGQNVTLSCEQNLNHDAMYWYRQDPGQGLRLIYYSQIVNDFQKGDIAEGYSVSREKKESFPLTVTSAQKNPTAFYLCASSVSGRGVQETQYFGPGTRLLVL.

The V gene is TRBV4-3, the J gene TRBJ2-2; a weak D match, TRBD2 (7 bases). The V and J ends lost 4 bases and 3 bases respectively, with 15 bases between them. The CDR3 is 16 amino acids. Germline V gives CDR1 LGHNA, CDR2 YSLEER. The CDR3 spells CASSPLAGADTGELFF. In nucleotides, the CDR3 is TGCGCCAGCAGCCCCCTGGCGGGGGCCGACACCGGGGAGCTGTTTTTT.

The chain couples TRBV5-8 to TRBJ1-2; 7 bases match TRBD1. Germline trimming cut 3 bases from V and 4 bases from J; bases unmatched to any gene: 9. The CDR3 extends over 15 amino acids. Germline CDR1 reads SGHTS; CDR2 reads YDEGEE. CDR3 DNA sequence: TGTGCCAGCAGCTCGCGACAGGGCCGACCCTATGGCTACACCTTC. It is translated as CASSSRQGRPYGYTF.

The rearrangement joins TRBV11-3 to TRBJ2-5, with D uncertain. The CDR3 sequence is 14 residues long. The germline V and J ends were trimmed by 5 bases and 2 bases, with 12 bases remaining between them. Germline CDR1 reads SGHNT; CDR2 reads YENEEA. The CDR3 DNA reads TGTGCCAGCAGCCGAGAGGCTAGACAAGAGACCCAGTACTTC. Encoded protein: CASSREARQETQYF.

This chain uses TRBV19 with TRBJ2-7; no clear D. The germline gives CDR1 LNHDA, CDR2 SQIVND (reference sequence). This CDR3 has 12 residues. V was pared by 3 bases and J by 5 bases, with 8 bases between. CDR3 sequence (DNA): TGTGCCAGTAGTATTCCAGGAAACGAGCAGTACTTC. Translating it yields CASSIPGNEQYF.

The genes are TRBV2 and TRBJ2-7; 9 nucleotides match TRBD1. CDR1 and CDR2 (germline): SNHLY, FYNNEI. V lost 6 bases and J lost 0; bases outside the gene matches: 6. The CDR3 contains 15 residues. As DNA, the CDR3 is TGTGCCAGCAGGGGGGACAGGGTTCACTCCTACGAGCAGTACTTC. Translated: CASRGDRVHSYEQYF.

This sequence joins TRBV25-1 and TRBJ1-2; 10 bases map to TRBD1. The ends lost 6 bases at V and 7 bases at J; junction bases unmatched: 11. The CDR3 extends over 15 amino acids. The germline V gene has CDR1 MGHDK and CDR2 SYGVNS. The DNA for the CDR3 is TGTGCCAGCAGCGTCCGGGACAGGGGATCTATTGGCTACACCTTC. Its translation: CASSVRDRGSIGYTF.

The gene calls are TRBV6-1 and TRBJ2-7; the D is unclear. CDR3 size: 11 residues. Per germline, CDR1 MNHNS and CDR2 SASEGT. V lost 6 bases to trimming and J lost 4 bases, with 7 bases between them. CDR3 amino acids: CASRDPYEQYF. CDR3 nucleotides: TGTGCCAGCAGAGACCCTTACGAGCAGTACTTC.

This clone came up once. The chain uses TRBV27 and TRBJ2-7; possibly TRBD2 for D (7 bases). Germline V gene data show CDR1 as MNHEY and CDR2 as SMNVEV (reference sequence). V gave up 3 bases and J gave up 7 bases, with 13 bases separating them. CDR3 length: 13 amino acids. CDR3 bases: TGTGCCAGCAGTTTTGGGGGGGCGCGGGAGCAGTACTTC. Residues: CASSFGGAREQYF.

The rearrangement joins TRBV7-3 to TRBJ2-1, with 11 nucleotides matching TRBD1. Germline lookup yields CDR1 SGHTA and CDR2 FQGTGA. The CDR3 spans 19 residues. V lost 2 bases, J lost 7 bases, and 16 bases stayed unmatched. The CDR3 coding sequence is TGTGCCAGCAGCTTATCCCGGACAGGGGGCCTTAATCAAAGGAATGAGCAGTTCTTC. As protein: CASSLSRTGGLNQRNEQFF.